At least ten counts were recorded for the clone carrying this T cell receptor (beta chain). Using its own MiXCR run on the RACE reads, TCRdb lists one record per CDR3 protein. This sample has over 35,000 distinct CDR3 sequences, with about 4.2% found just once. With V trimmed by 5 bases and J by 4 bases, 5 bases remained unmatched. The length of the CDR3 is 14 residues. Germline V gene data show CDR1 as SGHTA and CDR2 as FQGNSA. The sample belongs to a study of human T cells and chemical hapten exposure. Time point given: patch test 1, 2 weeks after DPC sensitization. Treatment indicated: therapeutic diphenylcyclopropenone sensitization with weekly scalp DPC. It was from unfractionated whole blood that total RNA was extracted.

The material was whole blood, obtained in connection with sensitization to the hapten diphenylcyclopropenone (DPC). This TCR derives from a man aged 45-65 years with alopecia areata. Some clones in this sample may be carry-over from other donors' samples. This chain links TRBV7-2 with TRBJ1-1; 9 bases line up with TRBD1. The CDR3 nucleotides read TGTGCCAGCAGCCCACAGGGGGCGGGCACTGAAGCTTTCTTT. Protein: CASSPQGAGTEAFF. The variable domain in full, completed from reference TRBV7-2 and TRBJ1-1, reads GAGVSQSPSNKVTEKGKDVELRCDPISGHTALYWYRQSLGQGLEFLIYFQGNSAPDKSGLPSDRFSAERTGGSVSTLTIQRTQQEDSAVYLCASSPQGAGTEAFFGQGTRLTVV.